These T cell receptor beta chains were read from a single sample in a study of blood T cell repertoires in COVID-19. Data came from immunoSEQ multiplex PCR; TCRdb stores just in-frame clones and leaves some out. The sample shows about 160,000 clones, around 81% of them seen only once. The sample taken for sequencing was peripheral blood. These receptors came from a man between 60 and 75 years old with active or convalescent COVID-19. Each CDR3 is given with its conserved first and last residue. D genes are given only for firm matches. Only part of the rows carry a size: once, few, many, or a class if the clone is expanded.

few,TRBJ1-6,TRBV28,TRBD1,TGTGCCAGCAGTTTAAGGGACAGGGGGAATTCACCCCTCCACTTT,CASSLRDRGNSPLHF
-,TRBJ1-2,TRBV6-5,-,TGTGCCAGCAGTCAGCGGGACTCCGGGGGAAGTGGCTACACCTTC,CASSQRDSGGSGYTF
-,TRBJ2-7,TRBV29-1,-,TGCAGCGTTTCTAAACTTGGCTCCTACGAGCAGTACTTC,CSVSKLGSYEQYF
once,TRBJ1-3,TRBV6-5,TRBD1,TGTGCCAGCAGTCGCCAGGGGGACTCTGGAAACACCATATATTTT,CASSRQGDSGNTIYF
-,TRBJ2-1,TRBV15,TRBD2,TGTGCCACCAGCAGAGATCCGACTAGCGGGTGGGGGAGGCAGTTCTTC,CATSRDPTSGWGRQFF
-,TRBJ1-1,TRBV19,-,TGTGCCAGTAGTATAGGACAGGCCACTGAAGCTTTCTTT,CASSIGQATEAFF
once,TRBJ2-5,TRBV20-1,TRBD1,TGCAGTGCTAGTAAGAAACAGGGGGTTCAAGAGACCCAGTACTTC,CSASKKQGVQETQYF
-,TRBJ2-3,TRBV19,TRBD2,TGTGCCAGTAGTAGAGTAGCGGGGATCACAGATACGCAGTATTTT,CASSRVAGITDTQYF
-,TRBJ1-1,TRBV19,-,TGTGCCAGTAGCGCCCAGGGTCTGCGGAACACTGAAGCTTTCTTT,CASSAQGLRNTEAFF
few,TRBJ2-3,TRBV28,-,TGTGCCAGCAGTTTTGCCTGGCAGGGTACAGATACGCAGTATTTT,CASSFAWQGTDTQYF
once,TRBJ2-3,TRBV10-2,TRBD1,TGCGCCAGCAGGTCGGGACAGTATACGCAGTATTTT,CASRSGQYTQYF
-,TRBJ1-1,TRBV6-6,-,TGTGCCAGCTGTCCGGCGGTGAACACTGAAGCTTTCTTT,CASCPAVNTEAFF
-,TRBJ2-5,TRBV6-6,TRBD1,TGTGCCAGCCGGACAGGGGGCGGAGGAGAGACCCAGTACTTC,CASRTGGGGETQYF
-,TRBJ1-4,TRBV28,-,TGTGCCAGCAGTATACTACAGGGTTATAATGAAAAACTGTTTTTT,CASSILQGYNEKLFF
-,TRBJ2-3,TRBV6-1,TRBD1,TGTGCCAGCAGCATGACAGGGGTGGATACGCAGTATTTT,CASSMTGVDTQYF
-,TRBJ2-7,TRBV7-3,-,TGTGCCAGCAGCTTAACGGGGGCAGGAGTTAACGAGCAGTACTTC,CASSLTGAGVNEQYF
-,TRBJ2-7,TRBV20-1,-,TGCAGTGCTAGGGACAGCTACGAGCAGTACTTC,CSARDSYEQYF
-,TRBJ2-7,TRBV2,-,TGTGCCAGCCGATGGCAGGAGGGACCCTACGAGCAGTACTTC,CASRWQEGPYEQYF
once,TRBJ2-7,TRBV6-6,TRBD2,TGTGCCAGCAGTTCGGGGGGGTCCTACGAGCAGTACTTC,CASSSGGSYEQYF
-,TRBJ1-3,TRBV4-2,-,TGTGCCAGCAGCCAAGGACAAGCTGGAAACACCATATATTTT,CASSQGQAGNTIYF
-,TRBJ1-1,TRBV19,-,TGTGCCAGTAACCTCCGACAGAGCACTGAAGCTTTCTTT,CASNLRQSTEAFF
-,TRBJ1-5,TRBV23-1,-,TGCGCCAGCAGTCAAGCCCTCAGGGTTGGCAATCAGCCCCAGCATTTT,CASSQALRVGNQPQHF
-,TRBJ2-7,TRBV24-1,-,TGTGCCACCAGTGATTGGGGGGCAGGGGGCTACGAGCAGTACTTC,CATSDWGAGGYEQYF
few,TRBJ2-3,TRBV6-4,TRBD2,TGTGCCAGCAGTGAAGAAGCGGGGAACACAGATACGCAGTATTTT,CASSEEAGNTDTQYF
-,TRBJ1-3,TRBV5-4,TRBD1,TGTGCCAGCAGCTTGAAGGGACAGGGGTATGGAAACACCATATATTTT,CASSLKGQGYGNTIYF
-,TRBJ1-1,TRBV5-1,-,TGCGCCAGCAGCTTGGCAGGGTATTCTGAAGCTTTCTTT,CASSLAGYSEAFF
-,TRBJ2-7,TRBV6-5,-,TGTGCCAGCACCGAAGGTGGTAGCGGACACTACGAGCAGTACTTC,CASTEGGSGHYEQYF